This is a list of T cell receptor beta chains from one sample in a study of cytomegalovirus exposure and HLA in healthy donors. Sequenced by immunoSEQ multiplex PCR; TCRdb stores in-frame clones only, minus some. The sample includes 90,000 to 140,000 clones, more than 65% of them seen just once. Sequenced material: PBMCs. These receptor sequences come from a man aged 40-49 years in good health and CMV-seropositive. CDR3s include the opening cysteine and the closing phenylalanine or tryptophan.

J | V | CDR3
- | TRBV7-2 | CASSLAPGGNSYEQYF
TRBJ1-2 | TRBV27 | CATKGATYGYTF
TRBJ2-1 | TRBV29-1 | CSVSTGSRGSEQFF
TRBJ1-1 | TRBV7-9 | CASSLGGQGLSNTEAFF
TRBJ2-1 | TRBV7-7 | CASSPGTSGSGEQFF
TRBJ2-2 | TRBV10-3 | CAISETGSTGELFF
TRBJ2-1 | TRBV2 | CASRQTSGGAHEQFF
TRBJ1-3 | TRBV5-6 | CASSLGPISGNTIYF
TRBJ2-4 | TRBV7-2 | CASSLSGGQNSQYF
TRBJ1-1 | TRBV7-9 | CASSLPGQGINEAFF
TRBJ1-1 | TRBV19 | CLSRTGDLNTEAFF
TRBJ2-2 | TRBV7-3 | CASSSPRDANTGELFF
TRBJ1-3 | TRBV7-2 | CASSSPPGQFSGNTIYF
TRBJ1-3 | TRBV28 | CASSLVGGYSGNTIYF
TRBJ2-7 | TRBV10-1 | CASSDGGSSYEQYF
TRBJ2-1 | TRBV5-5 | CASSSPPRTSGSVYNEQFF
TRBJ2-3 | TRBV2 | CASSGSLPDTQYF
TRBJ1-5 | TRBV30 | CAWSSGGQGNQPQHF
TRBJ2-7 | TRBV9 | CASSAGSSSSYEQYF
TRBJ2-7 | TRBV18 | CASSPGLLGGEQYF
TRBJ1-4 | TRBV27 | CASSFQGANEKLFF
TRBJ2-7 | TRBV5-1 | CASSPTSGGTYEQYF
TRBJ2-7 | TRBV6-5 | CASSSFLSYEQYF
TRBJ2-3 | TRBV7-2 | CASSSSGRASDTQYF
TRBJ2-5 | TRBV2 | CASSQRQGGETQYF
TRBJ2-4 | TRBV7-9 | CASSPTSFLAKNIQYF
TRBJ2-4 | TRBV7-9 | CASSLRDRGNIQYF
TRBJ1-4 | TRBV5-1 | CATQGGSKTNEKLFF
TRBJ1-1 | TRBV6-1 | CASSDPGQGSTEAFF
TRBJ2-2 | TRBV10-2 | CASSESSGRGGSGELFF
TRBJ1-2 | TRBV5-1 | CASSLGGGLSGGYTF
TRBJ1-6 | TRBV6-5 | CASLSDRGNSPLHF
TRBJ2-5 | TRBV7-8 | CASSLDRGLRETQYF
TRBJ1-5 | TRBV19 | CASTTRREQPQHF
TRBJ1-2 | TRBV21-1 | CASSRRGAYGYTF
TRBJ2-5 | TRBV9 | CASSLRVQETQYF
TRBJ1-4 | TRBV6-5 | CASSGGEGGIEKLFF
TRBJ2-3 | TRBV10-3 | CAIGLAADTQYF
TRBJ1-2 | TRBV10-3 | CAIRKGTGGAGAHGYTF
TRBJ2-7 | TRBV11-2 | CASSGLAYSSYEQYF
TRBJ2-3 | TRBV7-2 | CASSLMYYSTDTQYF
TRBJ2-1 | TRBV11-2 | CASSPTSGSREQFF
TRBJ2-1 | TRBV14 | CASRLVAGGSEQFF
TRBJ2-7 | TRBV2 | CASMARGEDEQYF
TRBJ2-1 | TRBV28 | CASNTEADNEQFF
TRBJ2-7 | TRBV6-5 | CASSFGLNYEQYF
TRBJ2-1 | TRBV10-1 | CASSQVTSGEQFF
TRBJ2-5 | TRBV12-5 | CASGLVTEETQYF
TRBJ2-7 | TRBV11-3 | CASSLGSTGPYEQYF